This T cell receptor (beta chain) is from a study of breast tumors, draining lymph nodes, adjacent tissues. Worth noting for this clonotype: The antigen is undetermined.

TCRdb re-analysed the multiplex PCR reads in MiXCR, keeping a single row per CDR3 protein. The table includes more than 30,000 distinct CDR3 sequences, roughly three fifths detected once. Study-wide results and caveats: Tumors had less TCR diversity than lymph nodes, more than nontumor tissue. Tumor T cell lymph node origin was a supported hypothesis, not proven. Data fit most tumor T cells coming from lymph node, expanding in tumor. Luminal-like breast cancer showed significantly greater tumor-nontumor repertoire similarity than basal-like breast cancer did.

This CDR3 has 14 amino acids. Looked up from germline, CDR1 is SEHNR and CDR2 is FQNEAQ (reference sequence). Trimming removed 1 base from V and 3 bases from J, with 10 bases in between. Sample: breast tumor tissue. The chain couples TRBV7-9 to TRBJ2-7, with D hard to call. This clonotype was sampled from a female donor with breast cancer. Some clones in this sample may be carry-over from other donors' samples. In DNA form, the CDR3 reads TGTGCCAGCAGCTTAGAGGTAGTTAGCTACGAGCAGTACTTC. Amino acids: CASSLEVVSYEQYF.